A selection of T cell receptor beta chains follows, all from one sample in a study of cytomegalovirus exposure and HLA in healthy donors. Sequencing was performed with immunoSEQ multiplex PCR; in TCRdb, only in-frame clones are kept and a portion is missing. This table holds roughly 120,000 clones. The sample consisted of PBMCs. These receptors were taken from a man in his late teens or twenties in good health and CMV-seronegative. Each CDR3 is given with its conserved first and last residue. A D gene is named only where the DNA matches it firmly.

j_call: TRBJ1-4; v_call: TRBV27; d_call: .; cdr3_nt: TGTGCCAGCAGTTTATACGGGTCGGGAAATGAAAAACTGTTTTTT; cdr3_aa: CASSLYGSGNEKLFF
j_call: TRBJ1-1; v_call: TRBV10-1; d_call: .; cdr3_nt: TGCGCCAGCAGTGACAGGTTCGGGGGGAGGAATGAAGCTTTCTTT; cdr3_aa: CASSDRFGGRNEAFF
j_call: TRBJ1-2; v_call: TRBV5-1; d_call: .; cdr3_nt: TGCGCCAGCAGCTTGGCTATTATAGCTAACTATGGCTACACCTTC; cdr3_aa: CASSLAIIANYGYTF
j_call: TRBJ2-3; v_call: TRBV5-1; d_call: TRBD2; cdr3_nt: TGCGCCAGCGGGCCACTAGCGGGGGACACAGATACGCAGTATTTT; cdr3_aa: CASGPLAGDTDTQYF
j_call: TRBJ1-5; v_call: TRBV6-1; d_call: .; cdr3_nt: TGTGCCAGCAGTGCTCGGGTAGGCCCCGCTGGCAATCAGCCCCAGCATTTT; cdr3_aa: CASSARVGPAGNQPQHF
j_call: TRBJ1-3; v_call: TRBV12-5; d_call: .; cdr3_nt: TGTGCTAGTGGTTTGGTACCCGGGGACATATATTTT; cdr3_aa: CASGLVPGDIYF
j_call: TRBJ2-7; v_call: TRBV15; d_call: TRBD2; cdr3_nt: TGTGCCACCAGCAGCCCGACTAGCGGAACCTCCTACGAGCAGTACTTC; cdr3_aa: CATSSPTSGTSYEQYF
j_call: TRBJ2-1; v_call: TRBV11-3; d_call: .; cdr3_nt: TGTGCCAGCAGCTCTAGCCCCGTCAATGAGCAGTTCTTC; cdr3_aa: CASSSSPVNEQFF
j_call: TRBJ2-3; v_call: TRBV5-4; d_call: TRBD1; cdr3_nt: TGTGCCAGCTGCGACTCGGACAGGGGGCGAACAGATACGCAGTATTTT; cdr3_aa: CASCDSDRGRTDTQYF
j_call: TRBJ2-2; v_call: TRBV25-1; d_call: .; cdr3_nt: TGTGCCAGCAGTTTGGCCCATTCCGGGGAGCTGTTTTTT; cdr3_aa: CASSLAHSGELFF
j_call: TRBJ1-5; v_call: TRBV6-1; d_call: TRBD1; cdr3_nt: TGTGCCAGCAGTGGATCACAGGGGGCTCGCAATCAGCCCCAGCATTTT; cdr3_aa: CASSGSQGARNQPQHF
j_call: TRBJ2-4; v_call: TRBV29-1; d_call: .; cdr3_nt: TGCAGCGTTGGTGGACAGCTAGCCAAAAACATTCAGTACTTC; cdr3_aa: CSVGGQLAKNIQYF
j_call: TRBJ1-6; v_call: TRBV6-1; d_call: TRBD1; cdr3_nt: TGTGCCAGCAGTGAATTAAGCCACGGACAGGGGGCTTTATGGTCACCCCTCCACTTT; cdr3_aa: CASSELSHGQGALWSPLHF
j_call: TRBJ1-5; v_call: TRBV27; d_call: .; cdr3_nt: TGTGCCAGCAGTCCGGCGGGAAGGGGCTTTCAGCCCCAGCATTTT; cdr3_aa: CASSPAGRGFQPQHF
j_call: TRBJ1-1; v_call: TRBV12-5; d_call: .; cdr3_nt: TGTGCTAGTGGTTTGGGTACCGGGAGCAGGGCTTTCTTT; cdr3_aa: CASGLGTGSRAFF
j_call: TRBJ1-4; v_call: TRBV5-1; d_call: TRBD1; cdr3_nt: TGCGCCAGCAGCTTGGGGACAGGGTGGGAAAAACTGTTTTTT; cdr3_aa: CASSLGTGWEKLFF
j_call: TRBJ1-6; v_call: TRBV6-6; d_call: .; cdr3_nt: TGTGCCAGCAGTTACGAACAGGAGCATTCACCCCTCCACTTT; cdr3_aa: CASSYEQEHSPLHF
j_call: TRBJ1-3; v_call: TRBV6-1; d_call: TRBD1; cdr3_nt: TGTGCCAGCAGTGGGACGACAGGGGGGCTGGGAAACACCATATATTTT; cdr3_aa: CASSGTTGGLGNTIYF
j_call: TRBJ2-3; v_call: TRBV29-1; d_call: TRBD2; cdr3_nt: TGCAGCTTCCGGGGGGTAGATACGCAGTATTTT; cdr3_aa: CSFRGVDTQYF
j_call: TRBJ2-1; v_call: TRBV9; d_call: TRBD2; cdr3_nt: TGTGCCAGCAGCCCCCGGACTAGCGGGAGTTCGGATGAGCAGTTCTTC; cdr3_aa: CASSPRTSGSSDEQFF
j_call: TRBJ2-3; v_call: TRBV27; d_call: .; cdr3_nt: TGTGCCAGCAGTTCCTACACAGGGAACACAGATACGCAGTATTTT; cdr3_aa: CASSSYTGNTDTQYF
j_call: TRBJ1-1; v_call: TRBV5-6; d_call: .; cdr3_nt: TGTGCCAGCAGCCCCTATTGGGACATTTCGGGCACTGAAGCTTTCTTT; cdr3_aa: CASSPYWDISGTEAFF
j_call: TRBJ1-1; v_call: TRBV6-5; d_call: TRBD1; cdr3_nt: TGTGCCAGCAGTTTCAACAGGGGAGAAGCTTTCTTT; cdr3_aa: CASSFNRGEAFF
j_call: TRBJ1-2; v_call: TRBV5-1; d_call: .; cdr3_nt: TGCGCCAGCAGCTTGGAGGCGGACTTAGCTAACTATGGCTACACCTTC; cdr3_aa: CASSLEADLANYGYTF
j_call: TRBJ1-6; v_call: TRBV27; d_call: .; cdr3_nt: TGTGCCAGCAGGGGGGGAGGGGGGAATTCACCCCTCCACTTT; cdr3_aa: CASRGGGGNSPLHF
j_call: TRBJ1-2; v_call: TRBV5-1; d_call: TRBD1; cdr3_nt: TGCGCCAGCAGCTTGGCAGTGACAGGGGGCACCTATGGCTACACCTTC; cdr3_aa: CASSLAVTGGTYGYTF
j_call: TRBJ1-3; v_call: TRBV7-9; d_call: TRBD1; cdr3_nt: TGTGCCAGCAGCTTAGACCTGACAGGGTCTGGAAACACCATATATTTT; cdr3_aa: CASSLDLTGSGNTIYF